This TCR beta chain was captured in a study of blood T cell repertoires in COVID-19. Produced via immunoSEQ multiplex PCR; TCRdb's table is partial and in-frame only. The repertoire holds roughly 92,000 clones, with around 87% as singletons. Trimming at V came to 3 bases and at J to 7 bases, leaving 6 bases not matched to a gene. Germline CDR1 is MNHNS and CDR2 is SASEGT. The CDR3 runs to 14 residues. Material for sequencing was peripheral blood. The chain is built from TRBV6-1 and TRBJ2-1, with 7 bases identical to TRBD2. The TCR sequence derives from a woman of 80 years or more with acute or convalescent COVID-19. The CDR3 DNA is TGTGCCAGCAGTGACCGGACTAGTAGGAATGAGCAGTTCTTC. Amino acids: CASSDRTSRNEQFF.